These 14 T cell receptor beta chains were sequenced from one sample in a study of T cells in Graves' hyperthyroidism and ophthalmopathy. The source material, RNA transcripts, was used to amplify TCR beta CDR3 regions. The TCR CDR3 first-round RT-PCR relied on the HTBI primer set. TCRdb recomputed calls from the multiplex PCR reads with MiXCR, one row per CDR3 protein. The sample includes approximately 640,000 distinct CDR3 sequences, roughly 17% seen only once; the top ten take less than 20%. Material: blood. These TCRs come from a man in his fifties or sixties with Graves' hyperthyroidism.

The chain employs TRBV15 and TRBJ2-1; D is uncertain. CDR1 and CDR2 (germline): LNHNV, YYDKDF (reference sequence). V gave up 5 bases and J gave up 8 bases, with 16 bases separating them. This CDR3 is built from 14 residues. The CDR3 spells CATSPRRFADEQFF. The CDR3 DNA reads as TGTGCCACCAGCCCCAGACGGTTCGCAGATGAGCAGTTCTTC. Drawing the rest from reference TRBV15 and TRBJ2-1, the complete variable domain is DAMVIQNPRYQVTQFGKPVTLSCSQTLNHNVMYWYQQKSSQAPKLLFHYYDKDFNNEADTPDNFQSRRPNTSFCFLDIRSPGLGDTAMYLCATSPRRFADEQFFGPGTRLTVL.

This clonotype occurred many times. The V call is TRBV2, the J call TRBJ2-3; maybe TRBD2 (6 bases). From germline, CDR1 is SNHLY and CDR2 FYNNEI. The CDR3 contains 15 residues. V lost 2 bases, J lost 6 bases, and 15 bases lay in between. CDR3 nucleotide sequence: TGTGCCAGCAGTGAAAGGCAGGGAGGTTTGGATACGCAGTATTTT. It yields the protein CASSERQGGLDTQYF.

This clonotype was seen more than once but under ten times. V is TRBV7-4 and J is TRBJ1-2; D perhaps matches TRBD1 (6 bases). The CDR3 spans 14 residues. V dropped 5 bases and J dropped 9 bases, with 19 bases sitting between them. CDR1 and CDR2 (germline): SGHVT, SQSDAQ. CDR3 bases: TGTGCCAGCAGCCAACCCCGACAGGAAGGGTGCTACACCTTC. Translation gives CASSQPRQEGCYTF.

In its sample, this clonotype was seen a few times. J is TRBJ1-5 and V is TRBV28; D unclear. V dropped 7 bases and J dropped 1 base, with 5 bases sitting between them. Germline lookup yields CDR1 MDHEN and CDR2 SYDVKM. The CDR3 has 12 amino acids. The CDR3 bases are TGTGCCAGCACAACGAGCAATCAGCCCCAGCATTTT. Translation gives CASTTSNQPQHF.

This clonotype was recorded many times. V usage is TRBV7-3 and J usage is TRBJ1-1; D call uncertain. The CDR3 is 16 amino acids. V lost 5 bases and J lost 3, with 19 bases in between. Germline V CDR1 and CDR2: SGHTA, FQGTGA. DNA for the CDR3: TGTGCCAGCAGCCTCGACCCGGCGGGCGCGGACACTGAAGCTTTCTTT. Amino acids: CASSLDPAGADTEAFF.

This clonotype has only a few counts. The chain combines TRBV30 with TRBJ2-6; 7 positions agree with TRBD1. Germline CDR1 and CDR2: GTSNPN and SVGIG (reference sequence). J lost 7 bases, V lost 0 bases, and 12 bases had no gene match. CDR3 length: 17 residues. This CDR3 is CAWSVGELGGSANVLTF. The CDR3 coding sequence is TGTGCCTGGAGTGTGGGTGAACTAGGGGGCTCAGCCAACGTCCTGACTTTC.

This clonotype was seen many times. This chain joins TRBV12-3 or TRBV12-4 and TRBJ2-3, with 8 positions matching TRBD2. J gave up 2 bases and V 4 bases, and 5 bases lay outside the gene matches. CDR3 length equals 15 residues. The CDR3 sequence: CASSSLAGPTDTQYF. CDR3 bases: TGTGCCAGCAGTTCGTTAGCGGGACCCACAGATACGCAGTATTTT.

This clonotype showed up many times. The CDR3 nucleotides are TGCAGTGCTAGAATTTCCGGTTATGGCTACACCTTC. This sequence encodes CSARISGYGYTF. V and J are TRBV20-1 and TRBJ1-2; unclear D gene. CDR1 is DFQATT, CDR2 SNEGSKA, per germline (reference sequence). The CDR3 totals 12 residues. Trimming stripped 2 bases from V and 5 bases from J, with 9 bases between.

CDR3 loop: CATRDAGQGGNQPQHF. The CDR3 DNA reads TGTGCCACCAGGGACGCGGGACAGGGCGGCAATCAGCCCCAGCATTTT. V and J are TRBV15 and TRBJ1-5; 9 bases line up with TRBD1. The V segment lost 6 bases and the J segment 2 bases; nucleotides outside the gene matches: 8. CDR3 length: 16 residues. Germline values: CDR1 LNHNV, CDR2 YYDKDF (reference sequence).

The chain uses TRBV28 and TRBJ2-1; the match to TRBD2 covers 8 bases. Trimming took 6 bases from V and 8 from J; bases not matched to a gene: 9. CDR1 is MDHEN and CDR2 is SYDVKM in the germline V gene. The length of the CDR3 is 14 residues. The chain's CDR3 is CASRAPGTSHEQFF. The CDR3 nucleotides read TGTGCCAGCAGGGCCCCCGGGACTAGTCATGAGCAGTTCTTC.

This clonotype appeared many times. This chain connects TRBV2 to TRBJ1-1, with D uncertain. V lost 2 bases and J lost 1, with 17 bases in between. CDR1 is SNHLY and CDR2 is FYNNEI in the germline V gene. The CDR3 extends over 17 amino acids. CDR3 in amino acids: CASSEPRTYPKNTEAFF. CDR3 DNA sequence: TGTGCCAGCAGTGAACCCCGGACCTACCCTAAGAACACTGAAGCTTTCTTT.

This clonotype was picked up many times. V gene TRBV12-3 or TRBV12-4 combines with J gene TRBJ1-5, with D perhaps matching TRBD1 (5 bases). The CDR3 has 14 amino acids. With 6 bases removed from V and 2 bases from J, the gap between germline ends came to 11 bases. CDR3 in amino acids: CASRQGGGNQPQHF. CDR3 nucleotides: TGTGCCAGCAGGCAGGGCGGGGGCAATCAGCCCCAGCATTTT.

This clonotype was found a few times. This chain connects TRBV5-6 to TRBJ1-1; perhaps TRBD1 as D (5 bases). The V and J ends lost 3 bases and 5 bases respectively, with 17 bases between them. CDR1 is SGHDT and CDR2 is YYEEEE in the germline V gene. The CDR3 runs 15 residues. CDR3 protein: CASSSTPRRGTEAFF. The CDR3 DNA reads TGTGCCAGCAGCTCGACTCCTCGCCGGGGGACTGAAGCTTTCTTT.

In its sample, this clonotype was seen many times. The rearrangement joins TRBV6-5 to TRBJ1-3; no reliable D call. This CDR3 region has 17 residues. Germline assignment: CDR1 MNHEY and CDR2 SVGAGI. V gave up 2 bases and J gave up 0 bases, with 14 bases separating them. CDR3 sequence: CASSYGSGASSGNTIYF. CDR3 in DNA: TGTGCCAGCAGTTACGGGTCCGGCGCGAGCTCTGGAAACACCATATATTTT.